The 27 T cell receptor beta chains listed next were all sequenced from one sample in a study of shared clonotypes between healthy human individuals. Repertoires were generated with immunoSEQ multiplex PCR, while TCRdb's copy carries only in-frame clones and drops some. The data contain 190,000 or so clones, about 93% of them singletons. The sequencing sample was made of naive CD4+ T cells sorted from blood. The subset here: CD45RA+ positively selected. All receptors derive from a woman younger than 45 in good health.

The chain is built from TRBV28 and TRBJ2-7; TRBD1 is a possible D gene (6 bases). The germline V gene has CDR1 MDHEN and CDR2 SYDVKM. V lost 1 base and J 7 bases, leaving 14 bases between the germline ends. The CDR3 runs 14 residues. CDR3 region: CASSLSQGFGEQYF. The CDR3, as DNA: TGTGCCAGCAGTTTATCACAGGGTTTTGGTGAGCAGTACTTC. Full variable domain (rest looked up from reference TRBV28 and TRBJ2-7): DVKVTQSSRYLVKRTGEKVFLECVQDMDHENMFWYRQDPGLGLRLIYFSYDVKMKEKGDIPEGYSVSREKKERFSLILESASTNQTSMYLCASSLSQGFGEQYFGPGTRLTVT.

This clone was observed a handful of times. The chain uses TRBV30 and TRBJ2-7; D is undetermined. V gave up 3 bases and J gave up 0 bases, with 12 bases separating them. The CDR3 has 14 residues. The germline gives CDR1 GTSNPN, CDR2 SVGIG (reference sequence). The CDR3 bases are TGTGCCTGGAGAGGCAGGCAGACCTCCTACGAGCAGTACTTC. The encoded protein is CAWRGRQTSYEQYF.

The rearrangement uses TRBV28 and TRBJ1-6; TRBD1 matches at 10 bases. Germline V lookup: CDR1 MDHEN, CDR2 SYDVKM. The CDR3 has 16 amino acids. Trimming removed 4 bases from V and 10 bases from J; junction bases left unmatched: 10. CDR3 coding DNA: TGTGCCAGCAGTTCGTACGAGACAGGGGGCGGATCACCCCTCCACTTT. It translates to CASSSYETGGGSPLHF.

The CDR3 DNA reads as TGTGCCTGGAGACTTAGGGAAAAACTGTTTTTT. Translating gives CAWRLREKLFF. V is TRBV30 and J is TRBJ1-4, with D unclear. Trimming stripped 3 bases from V and 8 bases from J, with 7 bases between. The CDR3 loop spans 11 amino acids. The germline V gene has CDR1 GTSNPN and CDR2 SVGIG (reference sequence).

This clone appeared once. This chain links TRBV28 with TRBJ2-3, with a tentative D call TRBD2 (5 bases). Trimming stripped 5 bases from V and 10 bases from J, with 16 bases between. The CDR3 has 13 residues. Germline values: CDR1 MDHEN, CDR2 SYDVKM. The CDR3 DNA reads TGTGCCAGCAGTCCCAACGCGGGTCGGGCGCAGTATTTT. Translation: CASSPNAGRAQYF.

The chain uses TRBV5-4 and TRBJ2-1, with 7 positions matching TRBD2. The CDR3 runs 16 residues. Trimming took 4 bases from V and 1 from J; bases not matched to a gene: 8. The V gene's germline CDR1 is SGHNT and CDR2 YYREEE (reference sequence). CDR3 sequence: CASSTKSGESYNEQFF. CDR3 nucleotides: TGTGCCAGCAGCACCAAGAGCGGGGAATCCTACAATGAGCAGTTCTTC. Complete variable domain (other parts from reference TRBV5-4 and TRBJ2-1): ETGVTQSPTHLIKTRGQQVTLRCSSQSGHNTVSWYQQALGQGPQFIFQYYREEENGRGNFPPRFSGLQFPNYSSELNVNALELDDSALYLCASSTKSGESYNEQFFGPGTRLTVL.

The count of this clone is one. The J gene is TRBJ1-5, the V gene TRBV28; no clear D. The CDR3 consists of 12 residues. Germline CDR1 is MDHEN and CDR2 is SYDVKM. V was trimmed by 2 bases and J by 6 bases, leaving 5 bases between them. The CDR3 DNA follows: TGTGCCAGCAGTTTAGTGGTTCAGCCCCAGCATTTT. Amino acids: CASSLVVQPQHF.

For this clone: The junction departs from germline at one end; a sequencing error may be responsible. The V gene is TRBV18, the J gene TRBJ2-7; 8 bases fit TRBD1. This CDR3 is 15 amino acids long. The germline V gene encodes CDR1 KGHSH and CDR2 LQKENI. CDR3 nucleotides: TGTGCCAGCTCAGGCCGGGACAGGAGCTCCTACGAGCAGTGCTTC. Translated, it gives CASSGRDRSSYEQCF.

The rearrangement uses TRBV19 and TRBJ2-3, with D perhaps assigned TRBD1 or TRBD2 (5 bases each). The V end was cut by 5 bases, the J end by 5 bases, with 14 bases between. The CDR3 covers 14 residues. Germline V gene data show CDR1 as LNHDA and CDR2 as SQIVND (reference sequence). The CDR3 region is CASSPGRAGDTQYF. The CDR3 DNA reads as TGTGCCAGTAGTCCGGGACGGGCGGGAGATACGCAGTATTTT.

The V gene is TRBV7-8, the J gene TRBJ2-7, with D perhaps matching TRBD1 or TRBD2 (5 bases each). The CDR3 consists of 15 residues. CDR1 is SGHVS and CDR2 is FQNEAQ in the germline V gene. V lost 5 bases to trimming and J lost 0 bases, with 14 bases between them. CDR3 region: CASSLWGSNSYEQYF. CDR3 in DNA: TGTGCCAGCAGCCTTTGGGGGTCTAACTCCTACGAGCAGTACTTC.

The V call is TRBV2, the J call TRBJ1-5; D gene uncertain. Between the trimmed V and J ends, which lost 4 bases and 6 bases, there was a span of 13 bases. CDR3 size: 14 residues. The germline V gene encodes CDR1 SNHLY and CDR2 FYNNEI. CDR3 sequence: CASSGQGIGQPQHF. The DNA of the CDR3 is TGTGCCAGCAGTGGACAAGGGATAGGTCAGCCCCAGCATTTT.

Here the CDR3 reads CSALLAGEQFF. In DNA, the CDR3 is TGCAGTGCACTACTAGCGGGGGAGCAGTTCTTC. The chain links TRBV20-1 to TRBJ2-1, with 10 bases that match TRBD2. J gave up 10 bases and V 6 bases, and 3 bases lay outside the gene matches. The CDR3 is made up of 11 amino acids. Germline CDR1 DFQATT, CDR2 SNEGSKA (reference sequence).

The gene calls are TRBV28 and TRBJ1-2, with D unclear. The germline V gene has CDR1 MDHEN and CDR2 SYDVKM. The CDR3 length is 12 residues. V was cut by 7 bases and J by 5 bases, with 11 bases left in between. The CDR3 reads CASIGRLYGYTF. In nucleotides, the CDR3 is TGTGCCAGCATCGGACGTCTATATGGCTACACCTTC.

The CDR3 DNA follows: TGTGCCAGCAGCACCCTGGGACAGGGGGTTGAAAAACTGTTTTTT. Translating gives CASSTLGQGVEKLFF. V and J are TRBV9 and TRBJ1-4; 11 bases are a match to TRBD1. The CDR3 totals 15 residues. Germline V gene data show CDR1 as SGDLS and CDR2 as YYNGEE. The junction had 6 bases not matched to a gene; V was cut back by 4 bases and J by 7 bases.

In DNA, the CDR3 is TGTGCCAGCAGCCCTAACTGGATAGCGCCGAATGAAAAACTGTTTTTT. Its translation: CASSPNWIAPNEKLFF. V is TRBV28 and J is TRBJ1-4; no clear D gene. The CDR3 has 16 amino acids. Trimming cost V 6 bases and J 5 bases, with 19 bases left between them. From germline, CDR1 is MDHEN and CDR2 SYDVKM. Supplemented by reference TRBV28 and TRBJ1-4, the full variable domain reads DVKVTQSSRYLVKRTGEKVFLECVQDMDHENMFWYRQDPGLGLRLIYFSYDVKMKEKGDIPEGYSVSREKKERFSLILESASTNQTSMYLCASSPNWIAPNEKLFFGSGTQLSVL.

J is TRBJ1-6 and V is TRBV9; a weak D match, TRBD1 (5 bases). Germline V CDR1 and CDR2: SGDLS, YYNGEE. Between the trimmed V and J ends, which lost 3 bases and 10 bases, there was a span of 11 bases. The CDR3 consists of 13 residues. The DNA of the CDR3 is TGTGCCAGCAGCGCAACCAGGGTGTCACCCCTCCACTTT. Translating it yields CASSATRVSPLHF.

The J gene is TRBJ2-3, the V gene TRBV7-2; D not resolved. The CDR3 covers 15 residues. Deletions cut 1 base from V and 2 bases from J, with 10 bases between. Germline CDR1 is SGHTA and CDR2 is FQGNSA. The CDR3 reads CASSLVHGSTDTQYF. The CDR3 DNA follows: TGTGCCAGCAGCTTAGTCCACGGTTCCACAGATACGCAGTATTTT.

This sequence joins TRBV18 and TRBJ2-2, with D tentatively TRBD2 (5 bases). The germline V gene has CDR1 KGHSH and CDR2 LQKENI. This CDR3 is built from 15 residues. The V end lost 3 bases, the J end lost 1 base, and 9 bases lay between the germline ends. This CDR3 reads CASSPRTLNTGELFF. In DNA form, the CDR3 reads TGTGCCAGCTCACCCCGGACTCTGAACACCGGGGAGCTGTTTTTT.

CDR3 residues: CASTPLRGNTEAFF. In DNA form, the CDR3 reads TGTGCCAGTACCCCGTTGAGGGGGAACACTGAAGCTTTCTTT. The gene calls are TRBV19 and TRBJ1-1; D possibly corresponds to TRBD1 (5 bases). Germline V gene data show CDR1 as LNHDA and CDR2 as SQIVND (reference sequence). V was clipped by 7 bases and J by 1 base, with 13 bases between them. The CDR3 totals 14 residues.

The gene calls are TRBV28 and TRBJ2-7; D unclear. Germline V gives CDR1 MDHEN, CDR2 SYDVKM. The CDR3 has 11 residues. The V end was cut by 3 bases, the J end by 8 bases, with 8 bases between. CDR3 loop: CASSFLRQQYF. In DNA form, the CDR3 reads TGTGCCAGCAGTTTCCTACGTCAGCAGTACTTC.

The J gene is TRBJ1-5, the V gene TRBV6-6, with a possible D match to TRBD1 (6 bases). V was cut by 0 bases and J by 3 bases, with 9 bases left in between. This CDR3 region has 15 residues. Per the germline V gene, CDR1 is MNHNY and CDR2 is SVGAGI (reference sequence). CDR3 DNA sequence: TGTGCCAGCAGTTACTCGGCGGGGGCCAATCAGCCCCAGCATTTT. This encodes CASSYSAGANQPQHF.

V and J are TRBV28 and TRBJ1-1, with D possibly TRBD1 on 6 matching bases. The CDR3 covers 16 residues. The V end was cut by 6 bases, the J end by 1 base, with 18 bases between. Germline loops: CDR1 MDHEN, CDR2 SYDVKM. The CDR3, as DNA: TGTGCCAGCAGCGAACCCGGACAGAGAAAGAACACTGAAGCTTTCTTT. Encoded protein: CASSEPGQRKNTEAFF.

This clone was counted a few times. V usage is TRBV11-2 and J usage is TRBJ2-7; D is unresolved. V lost 5 bases, J lost 6 bases, and 14 bases lay in between. Germline CDR1 is SGHAT and CDR2 is FQNNGV. CDR3 length: 13 residues. This CDR3 reads CASSDWVVGEQYF. The CDR3 DNA reads TGTGCCAGCAGCGACTGGGTAGTTGGCGAGCAGTACTTC.

V gene TRBV4-1 combines with J gene TRBJ2-5, with D perhaps TRBD1 (6 bases). The J call may be mistaken, given a closer DNA end match to TRBJ2-7. This CDR3 region has 15 residues. Germline CDR1 reads MGHRA; CDR2 reads YSYEKL. The CDR3 sequence: CASSQTGREIHEQYF. CDR3 DNA: TGCGCCAGCAGCCAAACAGGGCGCGAAATCCACGAGCAGTACTTC.

The V and J genes are TRBV28 and TRBJ2-2, with a possible D match to TRBD2 (5 bases). This CDR3 is 15 amino acids long. V was pared by 1 base and J by 4 bases, with 10 bases between. From germline, CDR1 is MDHEN and CDR2 SYDVKM. The CDR3 is CASSLFLAGTGELFF. The CDR3, as DNA: TGTGCCAGCAGTTTATTCCTGGCGGGCACCGGGGAGCTGTTTTTT.

V gene TRBV28 combines with J gene TRBJ1-1, with 9 bases aligning to TRBD1. The ends lost 0 bases at V and 2 bases at J; junction bases unmatched: 1. CDR1 is MDHEN, CDR2 SYDVKM, per germline. The CDR3 extends over 15 amino acids. The chain's CDR3 is CASSLWDRGNTEAFF. The CDR3, as DNA: TGTGCCAGCAGTTTATGGGACAGGGGAAACACTGAAGCTTTCTTT.

This rearrangement joins TRBV4-1 to TRBJ1-2; no definite D call. Trimming shortened V by 2 bases and J by 7 bases, and 8 bases separated the two germline ends. Germline V lookup: CDR1 MGHRA, CDR2 YSYEKL. The CDR3 is 12 amino acids. The CDR3 sequence: CASSQLGVGYTF. CDR3 DNA: TGCGCCAGCAGCCAACTCGGGGTTGGCTACACCTTC.